The clone carrying this T cell receptor (beta chain) appeared once. The data belong to a study of glioma-infiltrating T cells after dendritic cell vaccination. Across the study: Treatment, given 2003 to 2012, was autologous tumor lysate-pulsed dendritic cell vaccination.

Generated by immunoSEQ multiplex PCR, the TCRdb table keeps only in-frame clones and is missing some. There are tens of thousands of clones in the sample; 70% to 85% occur only once, and around 16% lies in the top ten. As to time point: after dendritic cell vaccination, including at tumor progression/relapse. Selection required adequate fresh-frozen tumor tissue plus more than two years' survival data. The receptor comes from a human donor with glioblastoma. Sequenced here: blood, sampled after dendritic cell vaccination.

This CDR3 reads CAWSPGQNYGYTF. The CDR3 coding sequence is TGTGCCTGGAGCCCCGGACAGAACTATGGCTACACCTTC. This chain joins TRBV30 and TRBJ1-2, with a weak D call TRBD1 (6 bases). The CDR3 is made up of 13 amino acids. Germline loops: CDR1 GTSNPN, CDR2 SVGIG (reference sequence). Trimming removed 3 bases at V and 2 bases at J, with 10 bases between.